The rows below give T cell receptor beta chains drawn from one sample of a study of blood T cell repertoires in COVID-19. Generated by immunoSEQ multiplex PCR, the TCRdb table keeps only in-frame clones and is missing some. The sample lists 55,000 or so clones; almost 90% were seen once. The source material was peripheral blood. These receptors all come from a man between 60 and 75 years old with active COVID-19. The CDR3 runs from the conserved cysteine through the conserved F or W. Fields, in order: J gene, clone size, D gene, CDR3 length, V gene, CDR3 protein, CDR3 DNA. The D gene is left open where the match is weak. A clone size is listed for some rows: how often the clone was seen (once, few, many), or a class if it is expanded.

j_call: TRBJ2-7; clone_size: -; d_call: TRBD2; cdr3_length: 15; v_call: TRBV27; cdr3_aa: CASSWGLAASYEQYF; cdr3_nt: TGTGCCAGCAGTTGGGGACTAGCCGCGTCCTACGAGCAGTACTTC
j_call: TRBJ2-7; clone_size: few; d_call: -; cdr3_length: 14; v_call: TRBV19; cdr3_aa: CASSISRVTYEQYF; cdr3_nt: TGTGCCAGTAGTATATCCAGGGTGACCTACGAGCAGTACTTC
j_call: TRBJ2-2; clone_size: -; d_call: TRBD1; cdr3_length: 16; v_call: TRBV24-1; cdr3_aa: CATSDPGQGRSGELFF; cdr3_nt: TGTGCCACCAGTGACCCAGGACAGGGTCGATCCGGGGAGCTGTTTTTT
j_call: TRBJ2-7; clone_size: -; d_call: -; cdr3_length: 15; v_call: TRBV6-6; cdr3_aa: CASSHPRTGAYEQYF; cdr3_nt: TGTGCCAGCAGCCATCCACGGACTGGCGCCTACGAGCAGTACTTC
j_call: TRBJ1-5; clone_size: -; d_call: TRBD1; cdr3_length: 13; v_call: TRBV28; cdr3_aa: CASRTGGNQPQHF; cdr3_nt: TGTGCCAGCAGGACAGGGGGGAATCAGCCCCAGCATTTT
j_call: TRBJ1-4; clone_size: few; d_call: TRBD1; cdr3_length: 16; v_call: TRBV7-8; cdr3_aa: CASSLAEQGAGGKLFF; cdr3_nt: TGTGCCAGCAGCTTAGCAGAACAGGGGGCAGGGGGAAAACTGTTTTTT
j_call: TRBJ2-2; clone_size: -; d_call: TRBD1; cdr3_length: 16; v_call: TRBV18; cdr3_aa: CASSPQDRVNTGELFF; cdr3_nt: TGTGCCAGCTCACCACAAGACAGGGTGAATACCGGGGAGCTGTTTTTT
j_call: TRBJ2-7; clone_size: -; d_call: TRBD1; cdr3_length: 14; v_call: TRBV4-1; cdr3_aa: CASSRTGDVYEQYF; cdr3_nt: TGCGCCAGCAGCAGGACAGGGGATGTCTACGAGCAGTACTTC
j_call: TRBJ1-4; clone_size: once; d_call: -; cdr3_length: 18; v_call: TRBV7-9; cdr3_aa: CASSLRSGGLTTNEKLFF; cdr3_nt: TGTGCCAGCAGCTTAAGGTCAGGTGGACTAACAACTAATGAAAAACTGTTTTTT
j_call: TRBJ1-5; clone_size: -; d_call: -; cdr3_length: 16; v_call: TRBV2; cdr3_aa: CASSDRVSFGNQPQHF; cdr3_nt: TGTGCCAGCAGTGACAGGGTGAGTTTCGGCAATCAGCCCCAGCATTTT
j_call: TRBJ2-7; clone_size: -; d_call: -; cdr3_length: 13; v_call: TRBV27; cdr3_aa: CASSLEGLGEQYF; cdr3_nt: TGTGCCAGCAGTTTAGAGGGATTGGGCGAGCAGTACTTC
j_call: TRBJ2-7; clone_size: -; d_call: TRBD2; cdr3_length: 13; v_call: TRBV14; cdr3_aa: CASSWAGGYEQYF; cdr3_nt: TGTGCCAGCAGCTGGGCGGGAGGTTACGAGCAGTACTTC
j_call: TRBJ1-4; clone_size: -; d_call: TRBD1; cdr3_length: 19; v_call: TRBV2; cdr3_aa: CASSMVGQGVETTNEKLFF; cdr3_nt: TGTGCCAGCAGTATGGTGGGACAGGGGGTTGAAACAACTAATGAAAAACTGTTTTTT
j_call: TRBJ2-5; clone_size: -; d_call: TRBD2; cdr3_length: 16; v_call: TRBV4-1; cdr3_aa: CASSQVQFSGRKTQYF; cdr3_nt: TGCGCCAGCAGCCAAGTACAGTTTAGCGGGAGGAAGACCCAGTACTTC
j_call: TRBJ2-7; clone_size: -; d_call: TRBD1; cdr3_length: 15; v_call: TRBV10-1; cdr3_aa: CASSESGTGAYEQYF; cdr3_nt: TGCGCCAGCAGTGAGTCCGGGACAGGGGCCTACGAGCAGTACTTC
j_call: TRBJ2-7; clone_size: -; d_call: TRBD2; cdr3_length: 14; v_call: TRBV7-3; cdr3_aa: CASSQSGDSYEQYF; cdr3_nt: TGTGCCAGCAGTCAGAGCGGGGACTCCTACGAGCAGTACTTC
j_call: TRBJ1-1; clone_size: -; d_call: TRBD1; cdr3_length: 15; v_call: TRBV6-5; cdr3_aa: CASSYQDRGQTEAFF; cdr3_nt: TGTGCCAGCAGTTACCAGGACAGGGGGCAGACTGAAGCTTTCTTT
j_call: TRBJ2-5; clone_size: once; d_call: TRBD2; cdr3_length: 16; v_call: TRBV5-3; cdr3_aa: CARSFSLAGVQETQYF; cdr3_nt: TGTGCCAGAAGCTTCTCCTTAGCGGGAGTTCAGGAGACCCAGTACTTC
j_call: TRBJ2-1; clone_size: -; d_call: TRBD2; cdr3_length: 19; v_call: TRBV5-1; cdr3_aa: CASSLVGSGTISGSGEQFF; cdr3_nt: TGCGCCAGCAGCTTGGTCGGGTCAGGAACTATAAGCGGGAGCGGTGAGCAGTTCTTC
j_call: TRBJ2-7; clone_size: -; d_call: TRBD2; cdr3_length: 15; v_call: TRBV19; cdr3_aa: CASSSSSGTSYEQYF; cdr3_nt: TGTGCCAGTAGTTCCTCTAGCGGAACTTCCTACGAGCAGTACTTC
j_call: TRBJ2-1; clone_size: -; d_call: TRBD1; cdr3_length: 18; v_call: TRBV6-1; cdr3_aa: CASSEEKGVWDRDNEQFF; cdr3_nt: TGTGCCAGCAGTGAAGAAAAGGGGGTCTGGGACAGGGACAATGAGCAGTTCTTC
j_call: TRBJ2-7; clone_size: -; d_call: TRBD2; cdr3_length: 13; v_call: TRBV27; cdr3_aa: CASSLAGVREQYF; cdr3_nt: TGTGCCAGCAGCCTAGCGGGAGTCCGCGAGCAGTACTTC
j_call: TRBJ2-7; clone_size: few; d_call: TRBD1; cdr3_length: 13; v_call: TRBV28; cdr3_aa: CASTRQGAYEQYF; cdr3_nt: TGTGCCAGCACCCGGCAGGGGGCTTACGAGCAGTACTTC
j_call: TRBJ2-7; clone_size: -; d_call: TRBD1; cdr3_length: 12; v_call: TRBV28; cdr3_aa: CASGTGIHEQYF; cdr3_nt: TGTGCCAGCGGGACAGGGATCCACGAGCAGTACTTC
j_call: TRBJ2-7; clone_size: few; d_call: TRBD2; cdr3_length: 15; v_call: TRBV27; cdr3_aa: CASSARSGSSNEQYF; cdr3_nt: TGTGCCAGCAGTGCGCGTAGCGGGAGTAGTAACGAGCAGTACTTC
j_call: TRBJ2-1; clone_size: -; d_call: TRBD2; cdr3_length: 15; v_call: TRBV27; cdr3_aa: CASSIAGEGYNEQFF; cdr3_nt: TGTGCCAGCAGCATAGCGGGAGAGGGGTACAATGAGCAGTTCTTC
j_call: TRBJ2-3; clone_size: -; d_call: -; cdr3_length: 13; v_call: TRBV24-1; cdr3_aa: CATSDFYTNTQYF; cdr3_nt: TGTGCCACCAGTGATTTTTACACTAATACGCAGTATTTT
j_call: TRBJ2-7; clone_size: -; d_call: -; cdr3_length: 13; v_call: TRBV27; cdr3_aa: CASSSGYSYEQYF; cdr3_nt: TGTGCCAGCAGTTCGGGGTACTCCTACGAGCAGTACTTC
j_call: TRBJ1-1; clone_size: -; d_call: -; cdr3_length: 13; v_call: TRBV6-5; cdr3_aa: CASSPTMNTEAFF; cdr3_nt: TGTGCCAGCAGTCCTACCATGAACACTGAAGCTTTCTTT
j_call: TRBJ2-1; clone_size: -; d_call: TRBD1; cdr3_length: 16; v_call: TRBV18; cdr3_aa: CASSPPDRGGYNEQFF; cdr3_nt: TGTGCCAGCTCACCGCCCGACAGGGGGGGCTACAATGAGCAGTTCTTC
j_call: TRBJ1-1; clone_size: -; d_call: -; cdr3_length: 17; v_call: TRBV3-1/TRBV3-2; cdr3_aa: CASSPRIWRGGNTEAFF; cdr3_nt: TGTGCCAGCAGCCCAAGAATTTGGCGCGGGGGGAACACTGAAGCTTTCTTT
j_call: TRBJ2-7; clone_size: -; d_call: -; cdr3_length: 15; v_call: TRBV4-1; cdr3_aa: CASSQVAQGYYEQYF; cdr3_nt: TGCGCCAGCAGCCAAGTTGCGCAGGGTTACTACGAGCAGTACTTC
j_call: TRBJ2-5; clone_size: -; d_call: -; cdr3_length: 15; v_call: TRBV5-1; cdr3_aa: CASSLTAGVQETQYF; cdr3_nt: TGCGCCAGCAGCTTGACGGCAGGGGTCCAAGAGACCCAGTACTTC
j_call: TRBJ1-2; clone_size: -; d_call: TRBD1; cdr3_length: 16; v_call: TRBV4-1; cdr3_aa: CASSQRRRGRRYGYTF; cdr3_nt: TGCGCCAGCAGCCAAAGGCGCAGGGGGCGAAGATATGGCTACACCTTC
j_call: TRBJ2-1; clone_size: -; d_call: TRBD2; cdr3_length: 15; v_call: TRBV7-6; cdr3_aa: CASSRTSGYYNEQFF; cdr3_nt: TGTGCCAGCAGCCGAACTAGCGGCTATTACAATGAGCAGTTCTTC
j_call: TRBJ2-1; clone_size: -; d_call: TRBD2; cdr3_length: 18; v_call: TRBV7-6; cdr3_aa: CASSLLGTSGMGDNEQFF; cdr3_nt: TGTGCCAGCAGCTTATTGGGGACTAGCGGGATGGGGGACAATGAGCAGTTCTTC
j_call: TRBJ1-1; clone_size: -; d_call: TRBD1; cdr3_length: 14; v_call: TRBV29-1; cdr3_aa: CSAQGPRMNTEAFF; cdr3_nt: TGCAGCGCACAGGGGCCCCGCATGAACACTGAAGCTTTCTTT
j_call: TRBJ1-4; clone_size: -; d_call: -; cdr3_length: 15; v_call: TRBV7-9; cdr3_aa: CASSLARGIEEKLFF; cdr3_nt: TGTGCCAGCAGCTTAGCGCGGGGAATAGAGGAAAAACTGTTTTTT
j_call: TRBJ2-7; clone_size: -; d_call: TRBD1; cdr3_length: 14; v_call: TRBV29-1; cdr3_aa: CSVAQGGVSYEQYF; cdr3_nt: TGCAGCGTTGCACAGGGGGGTGTTTCCTACGAGCAGTACTTC
j_call: TRBJ2-5; clone_size: few; d_call: -; cdr3_length: 17; v_call: TRBV7-6; cdr3_aa: CASSLEPRLAGGETQYF; cdr3_nt: TGTGCCAGCAGCTTAGAGCCTCGGCTAGCAGGAGGAGAGACCCAGTACTTC
j_call: TRBJ1-6; clone_size: few; d_call: -; cdr3_length: 16; v_call: TRBV4-1; cdr3_aa: CASSQGEARGNSPLHF; cdr3_nt: TGCGCCAGCAGCCAAGGCGAGGCTCGGGGAAATTCACCCCTCCACTTT
j_call: TRBJ2-1; clone_size: -; d_call: -; cdr3_length: 12; v_call: TRBV5-1; cdr3_aa: CASSLAGVEQFF; cdr3_nt: TGCGCCAGCAGCCTCGCCGGAGTTGAGCAGTTCTTC
j_call: TRBJ1-2; clone_size: once; d_call: -; cdr3_length: 13; v_call: TRBV6-6; cdr3_aa: CASTLDGSYGYTF; cdr3_nt: TGTGCCAGCACTTTGGACGGGAGCTATGGCTACACCTTC
j_call: TRBJ2-3; clone_size: -; d_call: TRBD2; cdr3_length: 16; v_call: TRBV27; cdr3_aa: CASSGAGTSATDTQYF; cdr3_nt: TGTGCCAGCAGTGGAGCCGGGACTAGCGCCACAGATACGCAGTATTTT
j_call: TRBJ1-2; clone_size: -; d_call: TRBD1; cdr3_length: 14; v_call: TRBV6-2/TRBV6-3; cdr3_aa: CASSDPDRGYGYTF; cdr3_nt: TGTGCCAGCAGTGACCCGGACAGGGGCTATGGCTACACCTTC
j_call: TRBJ2-7; clone_size: -; d_call: -; cdr3_length: 14; v_call: TRBV21-1; cdr3_aa: CASSNLTGAHEQYF; cdr3_nt: TGTGCCAGCAGCAACCTGACAGGGGCCCACGAGCAGTACTTC
j_call: TRBJ2-3; clone_size: -; d_call: TRBD1; cdr3_length: 24; v_call: TRBV24-1; cdr3_aa: CATSDLQVIPVCNIVGTGWDTQYF; cdr3_nt: TGTGCCACCAGTGATTTGCAAGTCATACCGGTCTGTAACATTGTGGGGACAGGGTGGGATACGCAGTATTTT
j_call: TRBJ2-5; clone_size: once; d_call: -; cdr3_length: 15; v_call: TRBV5-1; cdr3_aa: CASSGGTRKQETQYF; cdr3_nt: TGCGCCAGCAGCGGGGGGACCAGAAAACAGGAGACCCAGTACTTC
j_call: TRBJ1-1; clone_size: -; d_call: TRBD1; cdr3_length: 14; v_call: TRBV27; cdr3_aa: CASTLEGGATEAFF; cdr3_nt: TGTGCCAGCACCTTGGAAGGGGGCGCCACTGAAGCTTTCTTT
j_call: TRBJ2-5; clone_size: -; d_call: TRBD2; cdr3_length: 16; v_call: TRBV27; cdr3_aa: CASSPQDSGIGETQYF; cdr3_nt: TGTGCCAGCAGCCCCCAGGATAGCGGGATCGGAGAGACCCAGTACTTC